This T cell receptor beta chain was sequenced in a study of blood T cell repertoires in COVID-19. On the study more broadly: The origin of the acute and convalescent COVID-19 samples was the United States, Italy and Spain. PBMCs, B-cell-depleted T cells, or T cells provided the cDNA or gDNA that made up the material.

Source study methods: Nucleated cell counts were estimated from reference gene primer amplification. Profiling relied on immunoSEQ multiplex PCR, and the TCRdb table lists in-frame clones only, not all of them. V and J calls and clone size are those listed in that table; D and trimming were worked out from the DNA. The sample yields about 240,000 clones, around four fifths seen once. This CDR3 is built from 15 residues. V gave up 7 bases and J gave up 4 bases; unmatched junction bases: 11. Germline CDR1 and CDR2: MDHEN and SYDVKM. This receptor was identified in a man aged 25 to 45 who had recovered from COVID-19. V usage is TRBV28 and J usage is TRBJ1-1; 8 bases are a match to TRBD1. Material: peripheral blood. The DNA for the CDR3 is TGTGCCAGCATGGGGGAACAGGGGGATTTCACTGAAGCTTTCTTT. Protein: CASMGEQGDFTEAFF.